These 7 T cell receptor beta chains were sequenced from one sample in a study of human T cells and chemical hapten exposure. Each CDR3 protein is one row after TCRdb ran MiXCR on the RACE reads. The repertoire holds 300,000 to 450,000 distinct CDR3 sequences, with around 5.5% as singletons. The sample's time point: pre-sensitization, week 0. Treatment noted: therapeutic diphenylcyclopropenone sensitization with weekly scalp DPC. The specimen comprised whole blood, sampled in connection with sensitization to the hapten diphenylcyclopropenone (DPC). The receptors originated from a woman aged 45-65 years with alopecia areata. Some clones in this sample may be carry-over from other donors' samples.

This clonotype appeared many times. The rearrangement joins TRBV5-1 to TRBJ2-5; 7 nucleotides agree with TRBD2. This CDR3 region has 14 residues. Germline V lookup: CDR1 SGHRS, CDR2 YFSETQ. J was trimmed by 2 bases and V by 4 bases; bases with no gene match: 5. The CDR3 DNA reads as TGCGCCAGCAGCCCAGGAGCGGGGCAAGAGACCCAGTACTTC. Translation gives CASSPGAGQETQYF.

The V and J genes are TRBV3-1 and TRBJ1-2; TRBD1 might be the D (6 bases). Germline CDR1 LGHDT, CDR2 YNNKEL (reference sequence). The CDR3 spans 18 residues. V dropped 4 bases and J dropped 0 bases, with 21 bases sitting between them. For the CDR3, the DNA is TGTGCCAGCAGCCCAAACAGGGCCCACCACTTCCCTAACTATGGCTACACCTTC. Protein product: CASSPNRAHHFPNYGYTF.

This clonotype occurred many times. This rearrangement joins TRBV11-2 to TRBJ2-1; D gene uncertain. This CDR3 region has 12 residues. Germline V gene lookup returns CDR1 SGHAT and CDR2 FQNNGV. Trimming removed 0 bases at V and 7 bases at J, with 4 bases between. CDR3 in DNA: TGTGCCAGCAGCTTAGACGGGAATGAGCAGTTCTTC. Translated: CASSLDGNEQFF. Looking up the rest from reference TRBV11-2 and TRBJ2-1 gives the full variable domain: EAGVAQSPRYKIIEKRQSVAFWCNPISGHATLYWYQQILGQGPKLLIQFQNNGVVDDSQLPKDRFSAERLKGVDSTLKIQPAKLEDSAVYLCASSLDGNEQFFGPGTRLTVL.

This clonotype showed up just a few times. The CDR3 loop is CASSWRTSGHNEQFF. The CDR3, as DNA: TGTGCCAGCAGTTGGAGGACTAGCGGCCACAATGAGCAGTTCTTC. V gene TRBV6-2 or TRBV6-3 combines with J gene TRBJ2-1; 10 bases match TRBD2. This CDR3 region has 15 residues. Germline V lookup: CDR1 MNHEY, CDR2 SVGEGT. V dropped 4 bases and J dropped 5; count of bases not matched to a gene: 5.

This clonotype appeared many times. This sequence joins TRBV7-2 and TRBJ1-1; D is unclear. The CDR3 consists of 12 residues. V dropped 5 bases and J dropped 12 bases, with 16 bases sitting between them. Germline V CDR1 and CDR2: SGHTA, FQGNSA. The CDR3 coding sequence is TGTGCCAGCAGCCCACCCCGAGCGGCACCTTTCTTT. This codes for CASSPPRAAPFF.

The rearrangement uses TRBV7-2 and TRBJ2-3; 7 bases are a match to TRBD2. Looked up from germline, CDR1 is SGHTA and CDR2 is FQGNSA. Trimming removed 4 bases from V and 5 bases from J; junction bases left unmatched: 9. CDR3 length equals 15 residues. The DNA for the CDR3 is TGTGCCAGCAGCTCCCCCCCCTGGGGGGGAGATACGCAGTATTTT. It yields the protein CASSSPPWGGDTQYF.

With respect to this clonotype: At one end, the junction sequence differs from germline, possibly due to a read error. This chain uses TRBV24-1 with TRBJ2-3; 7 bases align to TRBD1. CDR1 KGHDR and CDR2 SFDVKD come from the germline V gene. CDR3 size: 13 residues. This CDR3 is CVTRSDRADTQYF. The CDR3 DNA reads TGTGTCACCAGGTCCGACAGGGCAGATACGCAGTATTTT.